The 20 T cell receptor beta chains below come from one sample, sequenced in a study of shared clonotypes between healthy human individuals. The method was immunoSEQ multiplex PCR; TCRdb's version includes in-frame clones alone and lacks a portion of them. Here the sample spans 560,000 or so clones, roughly 96% being singletons. Naive CD8 cells, CD45RO-negative and positively selected for CCR7, excluded terminally differentiated effector memory CD45RA+ cells. Material: naive CD8+ T cells sorted from blood. These receptors originate from a woman aged 25-40 years in good health.

The CDR3 DNA sequence: TGCGCCAGCCGAGAGAGCGGGACTAGCGGGGGCGATGAGCAGTTCTTC. It is translated as CASRESGTSGGDEQFF. The chain is built from TRBV4-1 and TRBJ2-1; 14 nucleotides agree with TRBD2. CDR1 is MGHRA and CDR2 is YSYEKL in the germline V gene. The CDR3 spans 16 residues. The ends lost 8 bases at V and 8 bases at J; junction bases unmatched: 11.

The chain is built from TRBV5-1 and TRBJ1-5, with a possible D match to TRBD1 (6 bases). CDR1 is SGHRS and CDR2 is YFSETQ in the germline V gene. The CDR3 has 15 amino acids. The V gene lost 0 bases and the J gene lost 2 bases, with 9 bases spanning the gap. CDR3 residues: CASSLEAGGNQPQHF. CDR3 DNA sequence: TGCGCCAGCAGCTTGGAAGCAGGGGGCAATCAGCCCCAGCATTTT.

The chain combines TRBV4-2 with TRBJ2-1; no definite D call. Germline V gives CDR1 LGHNA, CDR2 YNFKEQ. CDR3 length: 14 amino acids. The ends were cut back, 0 bases at V and 1 base at J, with 4 bases in the middle. This CDR3 reads CASSQDTSYNEQFF. The CDR3 bases are TGTGCCAGCAGCCAAGATACGTCCTACAATGAGCAGTTCTTC.

The chain has TRBV19 and TRBJ2-5; 7 positions match TRBD2. The CDR3 has 15 residues. Germline trimming cut 2 bases from V and 5 bases from J; bases unmatched to any gene: 8. Per the germline V gene, CDR1 is LNHDA and CDR2 is SQIVND (reference sequence). CDR3 in amino acids: CASSIYWRETETQYF. The CDR3, as DNA: TGTGCCAGTAGTATATATTGGCGGGAGACGGAGACCCAGTACTTC.

This chain links TRBV7-6 with TRBJ2-2; TRBD1 is a possible D gene (6 bases). Trimming took off 5 bases at V and 0 bases at J, with 10 bases between the two ends. The length of the CDR3 is 15 residues. CDR1 and CDR2 from the germline V gene are SGHVS and FNYEAQ. CDR3 in DNA: TGTGCCAGCAGCCCCAGGGGTTCGAACACCGGGGAGCTGTTTTTT. This translates into CASSPRGSNTGELFF.

The J gene is TRBJ2-7, the V gene TRBV18, with TRBD1 identical over 10 bases. The ends lost 3 bases at V and 4 bases at J; junction bases unmatched: 6. The CDR3 loop spans 15 amino acids. The germline V gene encodes CDR1 KGHSH and CDR2 LQKENI. The DNA of the CDR3 is TGTGCCAGCTCACCGGGACAGGGGACTATATACGAGCAGTACTTC. This encodes CASSPGQGTIYEQYF.

This clone showed up just once. This rearrangement joins TRBV10-3 to TRBJ2-2; TRBD2 might be the D (5 bases). The CDR3 extends over 15 amino acids. With 3 bases removed from V and 0 bases from J, the gap between germline ends came to 8 bases. In germline, CDR1 is ENHRY, CDR2 SYGVKD. The CDR3 loop reads CAISDGGSNTGELFF. DNA of the CDR3: TGTGCCATCAGTGACGGCGGGTCGAACACCGGGGAGCTGTTTTTT.

The CDR3 here is CASSLRVSWVGYTF. CDR3 DNA: TGTGCCAGCAGTTTAAGGGTCAGTTGGGTTGGCTACACCTTC. J is TRBJ1-2 and V is TRBV28, with D unclear. Per the germline V gene, CDR1 is MDHEN and CDR2 is SYDVKM. The CDR3 totals 14 residues. The ends were cut back, 2 bases at V and 7 bases at J, with 14 bases in the middle.

This rearrangement joins TRBV18 to TRBJ2-7; 7 bases agree with TRBD2. The CDR3 contains 15 residues. Germline V gives CDR1 KGHSH, CDR2 LQKENI. Trimming cost V 3 bases and J 2 bases; bases outside gene matches: 7. The CDR3 DNA reads as TGTGCCAGCTCACCTTCGCCGGGGGGTGCCTACGAGCAGTACTTC. It specifies CASSPSPGGAYEQYF.

The chain joins TRBV10-3 to TRBJ2-1; perhaps TRBD2 as D (6 bases). V lost 11 bases and J 3 bases, leaving 17 bases between the germline ends. Germline-derived CDR1 and CDR2 are ENHRY and SYGVKD. The CDR3 totals 14 residues. The CDR3 loop reads CAVNPRGGYNEQFF. In DNA, the CDR3 is TGTGCCGTCAACCCGAGGGGAGGCTACAATGAGCAGTTCTTC.

Here the CDR3 DNA reads TGTGCCAGCAGAGGGGGAGGCACTGAAGCTTTCTTT. It encodes CASRGGGTEAFF. This chain connects TRBV28 to TRBJ1-1; tentatively, D is TRBD1 (6 bases). The V and J ends lost 6 bases and 4 bases respectively, with 9 bases between them. CDR1 is MDHEN, CDR2 SYDVKM, per germline. The CDR3 totals 12 residues.

In nucleotides, the CDR3 is TGTGCCGGTAGCGGGGAACAGGGGATGAACACTGAAGCTTTCTTT. Protein product: CAGSGEQGMNTEAFF. This chain joins TRBV30 and TRBJ1-1; 7 bases match TRBD1. Germline V gene lookup returns CDR1 GTSNPN and CDR2 SVGIG (reference sequence). CDR3 size: 15 residues. The V and J ends lost 8 bases and 0 bases, in that order; junction bases with no gene match: 12. The whole variable domain, filled in from reference TRBV30 and TRBJ1-1, reads SQTIHQWPATLVQPVGSPLSLECTVEGTSNPNLYWYRQAAGRGLQLLFYSVGIGQISSEVPQNLSASRPQDRQFILSSKKLLLSDSGFYLCAGSGEQGMNTEAFFGQGTRLTVV.

This chain uses TRBV7-9 with TRBJ2-4, with D unresolved. The CDR3 runs 12 residues. V was cut by 7 bases and J by 5 bases, with 9 bases left in between. Per germline, CDR1 SEHNR and CDR2 FQNEAQ (reference sequence). Written as DNA, the CDR3 is TGTGCCAGCATAGGGCGAGAAAACATTCAGTACTTC. This encodes CASIGRENIQYF.

V gene TRBV9 combines with J gene TRBJ2-3, with 7 bases matching TRBD2. The germline gives CDR1 SGDLS, CDR2 YYNGEE. The CDR3 totals 16 residues. V lost 3 bases, J lost 2 bases, and 9 bases stayed unmatched. In DNA form, the CDR3 reads TGTGCCAGCAGCGGCGGGACCCTAGCGGCCACAGATACGCAGTATTTT. It specifies CASSGGTLAATDTQYF.

The chain links TRBV6-5 to TRBJ2-1, with TRBD2 matching 9 bases. J lost 2 bases, V lost 5 bases, and 4 bases had no gene match. CDR3 length equals 15 residues. Germline-derived CDR1 and CDR2 are MNHEY and SVGAGI. This CDR3 reads CASSLLAGTYNEQFF. The CDR3 region has the DNA TGTGCCAGCAGTCTCCTAGCGGGAACCTACAATGAGCAGTTCTTC.

The chain links TRBV28 to TRBJ2-7, with 10 bases fitting TRBD2. The CDR3 covers 13 residues. Losses at the gene ends were 6 bases for V and 7 bases for J; bases not matched to a gene: 6. Germline CDR1 MDHEN, CDR2 SYDVKM. For the CDR3, the DNA is TGTGCCAGCAGCCTAGCGGGAGCGGGGGAGCAGTACTTC. This encodes CASSLAGAGEQYF. The full variable domain, rest sourced from reference TRBV28 and TRBJ2-7, is DVKVTQSSRYLVKRTGEKVFLECVQDMDHENMFWYRQDPGLGLRLIYFSYDVKMKEKGDIPEGYSVSREKKERFSLILESASTNQTSMYLCASSLAGAGEQYFGPGTRLTVT.

The chain employs TRBV29-1 and TRBJ2-1; D could derive from TRBD1 or TRBD2 (5 bases each). Trimming took 2 bases from V and 9 from J, leaving 11 bases between them. Looked up from germline, CDR1 is SQVTM and CDR2 is ANQGSEA. The CDR3 has 12 residues. The CDR3 sequence is CSVETPGSEQFF. In DNA form, the CDR3 reads TGCAGCGTTGAAACTCCAGGGAGTGAGCAGTTCTTC.

The chain links TRBV7-6 to TRBJ2-7, with TRBD1 as a possible D gene (5 bases). V was pared by 4 bases and J by 0 bases, with 10 bases between. The CDR3 is made up of 14 amino acids. Germline V gene data show CDR1 as SGHVS and CDR2 as FNYEAQ. CDR3 in DNA: TGTGCCAGCAGCTCAAGGGGCAGCTCCTACGAGCAGTACTTC. This sequence encodes CASSSRGSSYEQYF.

On this clone: One end of the junction varies from germline; a read error may be responsible. The DNA of the CDR3 is TGTGCCACCAGCAACCAGCTCTCCTCCGAGCAGTACTTC. It codes for CATSNQLSSEQYF. V and J are TRBV15 and TRBJ2-7; D ambiguous. This CDR3 has 13 residues. Germline V CDR1 and CDR2: LNHNV, YYDKDF (reference sequence).

The V and J genes are TRBV4-1 and TRBJ2-7; possibly TRBD1 or TRBD2 for D (5 bases each). The CDR3 runs to 15 residues. V was cut by 6 bases and J by 12 bases, with 27 bases left in between. Germline V gene data show CDR1 as MGHRA and CDR2 as YSYEKL. The CDR3 DNA follows: TGCGCCAGCAGGCCCACGCCCATTTCCGGGACGCCACCGTACTTC. Encoded protein: CASRPTPISGTPPYF.